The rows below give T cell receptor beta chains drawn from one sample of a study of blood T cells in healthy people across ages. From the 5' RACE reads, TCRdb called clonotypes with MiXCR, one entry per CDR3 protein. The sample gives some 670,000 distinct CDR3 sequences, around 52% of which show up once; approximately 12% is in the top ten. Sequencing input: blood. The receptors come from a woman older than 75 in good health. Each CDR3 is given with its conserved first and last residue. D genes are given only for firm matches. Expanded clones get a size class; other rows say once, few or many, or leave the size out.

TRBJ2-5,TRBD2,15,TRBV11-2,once,CASSRTSIGRETQYF,TGTGCCAGCAGCCGGACTAGTATTGGGAGAGAGACCCAGTACTTC
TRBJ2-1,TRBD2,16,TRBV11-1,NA,CASSLAPGGGYNEQFF,TGTGCCAGCAGCTTAGCCCCTGGGGGGGGGTACAATGAGCAGTTCTTC
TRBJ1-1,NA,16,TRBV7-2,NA,CASSLFRVGGNVEAFF,TGTGCCAGCAGCTTATTCCGGGTCGGGGGGAACGTTGAAGCTTTCTTT
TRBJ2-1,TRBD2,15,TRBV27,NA,CASSRPSGLNNEQFF,TGTGCCAGCAGTCGACCTAGCGGGTTGAACAATGAGCAGTTCTTC
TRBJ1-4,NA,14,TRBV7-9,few,CASSLATDNEKLFF,TGTGCCAGCAGCTTAGCGACAGACAATGAAAAACTGTTTTTT
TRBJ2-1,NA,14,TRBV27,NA,CASSRPGEPNEQFF,TGTGCCAGCAGTAGACCCGGGGAACCCAATGAGCAGTTCTTC
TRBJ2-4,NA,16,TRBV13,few,CASSPLGEWAKNIQYF,TGTGCCAGCAGCCCACTTGGGGAGTGGGCCAAAAACATTCAGTACTTC
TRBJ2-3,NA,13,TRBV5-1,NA,CASSPWGADTQYF,TGCGCCAGCAGTCCGTGGGGCGCAGATACGCAGTATTTT
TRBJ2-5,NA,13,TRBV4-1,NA,CASSQELYNEQYF,TGCGCCAGCAGCCAAGAACTCTACAATGAGCAGTACTTC
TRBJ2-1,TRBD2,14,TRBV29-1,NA,CSVGVAGGDNEQFF,TGCAGCGTTGGGGTAGCGGGAGGGGACAATGAGCAGTTCTTC
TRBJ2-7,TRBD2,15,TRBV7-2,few,CASSVIAGRGVEQYF,TGTGCCAGCAGCGTAATAGCGGGACGAGGGGTCGAGCAGTACTTC
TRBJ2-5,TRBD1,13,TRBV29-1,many,CSVQKTGPETQYF,TGCAGCGTTCAAAAGACAGGGCCAGAGACCCAGTACTTC
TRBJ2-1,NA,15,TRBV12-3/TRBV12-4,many,CASSPRRAGANEQFF,TGTGCCAGCAGTCCCCGGCGGGCGGGGGCCAATGAGCAGTTCTTC
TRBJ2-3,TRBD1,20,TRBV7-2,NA,CASSLRSDRGAVYSTDTQYF,TGTGCCAGCAGCTTGAGGTCCGACAGGGGCGCAGTGTATAGCACAGATACGCAGTATTTT
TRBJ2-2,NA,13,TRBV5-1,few,CASTRDIPGELFF,TGCGCCAGCACCCGAGACATCCCCGGGGAGCTGTTTTTT
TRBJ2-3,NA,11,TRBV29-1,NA,CSVEVTDTQYF,TGCAGCGTTGAGGTTACAGATACGCAGTATTTT
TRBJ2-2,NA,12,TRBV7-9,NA,CSSSWGRGELFF,TGTTCCAGCAGCTGGGGCCGCGGGGAGCTGTTTTTT
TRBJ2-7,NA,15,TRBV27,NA,CASSSNPGLPSYQYF,TGTGCCAGCAGTTCCAATCCGGGGCTCCCGTCGTACCAGTACTTC
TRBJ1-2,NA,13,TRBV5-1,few,CASSFGNDYGYTF,TGCGCCAGCAGCTTCGGGAATGACTATGGCTACACCTTC
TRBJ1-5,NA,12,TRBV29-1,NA,CSGPDSNQPQHF,TGCAGCGGGCCAGATAGCAATCAGCCCCAGCATTTT
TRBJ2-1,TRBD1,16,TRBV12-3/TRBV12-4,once,CASSLGQAITYNEQFF,TGTGCCAGCAGTTTGGGACAGGCAATAACCTACAATGAGCAGTTCTTC
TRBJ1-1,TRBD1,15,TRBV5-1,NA,CASSLVDRENTEAFF,TGCGCCAGCAGCTTGGTAGACAGGGAAAACACTGAAGCTTTCTTT
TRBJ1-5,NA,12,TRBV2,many,CASNSAYQPQHF,TGTGCCAGCAATTCGGCATATCAGCCCCAGCATTTT
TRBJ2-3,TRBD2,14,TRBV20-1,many,CSASPSGLTDTQYF,TGCAGTGCTAGTCCTAGCGGGCTCACAGATACGCAGTATTTT
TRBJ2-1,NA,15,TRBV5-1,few,CASSLMGWTYNEQFF,TGCGCCAGCAGCTTGATGGGGTGGACCTACAATGAGCAGTTCTTC
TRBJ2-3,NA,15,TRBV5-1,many,CASSSSVGAGDTQYF,TGCGCCAGCAGCTCCTCCGTGGGGGCGGGAGATACGCAGTATTTT